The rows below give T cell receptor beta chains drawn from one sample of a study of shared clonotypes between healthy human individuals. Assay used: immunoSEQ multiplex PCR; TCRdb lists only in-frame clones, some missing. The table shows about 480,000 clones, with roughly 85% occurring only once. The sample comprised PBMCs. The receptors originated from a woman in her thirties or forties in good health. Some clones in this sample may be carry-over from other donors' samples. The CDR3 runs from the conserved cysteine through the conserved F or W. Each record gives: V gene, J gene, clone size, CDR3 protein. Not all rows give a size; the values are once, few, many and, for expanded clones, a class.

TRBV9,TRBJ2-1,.,CASSVVDPRGYNEQFF
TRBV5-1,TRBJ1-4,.,CASSVDTNEKLFF
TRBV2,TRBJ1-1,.,CASTGGAEAFF
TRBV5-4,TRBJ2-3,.,CASSLARTTALTDTQYF
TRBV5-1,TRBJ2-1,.,CASSLGQNYNEQFF
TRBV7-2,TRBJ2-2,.,CASSFDGGSLGGELFF
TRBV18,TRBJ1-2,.,CASSPGWGRLDYGYTF
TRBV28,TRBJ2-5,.,CASSLLRETQYF
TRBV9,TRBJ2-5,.,CASSVVGDSQEAQYF
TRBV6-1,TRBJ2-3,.,CASSEVGLASTDTQYF
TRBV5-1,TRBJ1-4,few,CASSLGGSNEKLFF
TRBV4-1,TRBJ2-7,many,CASSQDPLARYEQYF
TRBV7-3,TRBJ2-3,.,CASSLREGRGTQYF
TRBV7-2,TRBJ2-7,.,CSSSSQGTSYEQYF
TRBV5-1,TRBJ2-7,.,CASSLSPGPYEQYF
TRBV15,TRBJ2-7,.,CATSNGGANEQYF
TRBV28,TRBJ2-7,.,CASSLFPDRVEQYF
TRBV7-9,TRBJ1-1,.,CASSQGDTHTNTEAFF
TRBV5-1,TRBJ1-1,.,CASSLGVLNTEAFF
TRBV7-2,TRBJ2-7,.,CASSSKGRPHEQYF
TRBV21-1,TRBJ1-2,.,CASSKEADRLYGYTF
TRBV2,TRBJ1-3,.,CASTPWEGTGNTIYF